This entry concerns a single T cell receptor (beta chain). Its antigen is unidentified. Researchers amplified the TCR beta CDR3 regions from RNA transcripts. A first-round RT-PCR of the TCR CDR3 used the HTBI primer set. TCRdb used MiXCR to reprocess the multiplex PCR reads, holding one entry per CDR3 protein. Found here are around 760,000 distinct CDR3 sequences, around a third of them singletons; the top ten hold around 30%. Germline loops: CDR1 MGHDK, CDR2 SYGVNS. The CDR3 runs to 14 residues. The sample comes from a study of T cells in Graves' hyperthyroidism and ophthalmopathy. Regarding the study as a whole: Using 13 V-J features, a model discriminated ophthalmopathy from stable hyperthyroidism.

This sequence originates from a woman aged 40 to 50 with Graves' hyperthyroidism. The sample was blood. The rearrangement uses TRBV25-1 and TRBJ1-3; no clear D gene. CDR3 amino acids: CAARGSGPGNTIYF. The CDR3 nucleotides read TGTGCAGCACGGGGTTCAGGCCCCGGAAACACCATATATTTT.